The 30 T cell receptor beta chains given below trace back to one sample, sequenced in a study of beta chain features in type 1 diabetes. Reverse transcription of all isolated RNA meant that expressed TCRB transcripts were sequenced. Generated by immunoSEQ multiplex PCR, the TCRdb table keeps only in-frame clones and is missing some. Of about 620,000 clones in the sample, roughly 16% are singletons; the top ten hold 0.07% to 0.095%. Sequenced input: naive CD4+ T cells from blood. All receptors derive from a man younger than 30 in good health.

This rearrangement joins TRBV15 to TRBJ1-1; D is ambiguous. The CDR3 totals 16 residues. V was cut by 0 bases and J by 4 bases, with 15 bases left in between. Germline values: CDR1 LNHNV, CDR2 YYDKDF (reference sequence). CDR3: CATSREGFRRGTEAFF. Written as DNA, the CDR3 is TGTGCCACCAGCAGAGAAGGATTCCGCCGGGGCACTGAAGCTTTCTTT.

This chain joins TRBV4-2 and TRBJ1-2; D is perhaps TRBD1 (5 bases). The CDR3 is made up of 16 amino acids. CDR1 LGHNA and CDR2 YNFKEQ come from the germline V gene. Deletions cut 1 base from V and 7 bases from J, with 19 bases between. CDR3 DNA: TGTGCCAGCAGCCAAGCTATCGACAGTCTTCTAGGTGGCTACACCTTC. Amino acid sequence: CASSQAIDSLLGGYTF.

V and J are TRBV28 and TRBJ2-7; no clear D gene. The CDR3 loop spans 15 amino acids. Looked up from germline, CDR1 is MDHEN and CDR2 is SYDVKM. V shed 1 base and J shed 2 bases, with 12 bases lying between them. CDR3: CASSLSGGTTYEQYF. CDR3 in DNA: TGTGCCAGCAGTTTATCGGGCGGAACCACCTACGAGCAGTACTTC.

This clone occurred a few times. This CDR3 is also generated by other DNA sequences in the sample. J is TRBJ2-1 and V is TRBV9, with no clear D. Trimming left V 0 bases short and J 7 bases short, with 8 bases between. The CDR3 extends over 13 amino acids. Germline lookup yields CDR1 SGDLS and CDR2 YYNGEE. CDR3 protein: CASSVASGNEQFF. The CDR3 region has the DNA TGTGCCAGCAGCGTAGCCTCTGGTAATGAGCAGTTCTTC. Based on the CDR3 plus reference TRBV9 and TRBJ2-1, the full variable domain is DSGVTQTPKHLITATGQRVTLRCSPRSGDLSVYWYQQSLDQGLQFLIQYYNGEERAKGNILERFSAQQFPDLHSELNLSSLELGDSALYFCASSVASGNEQFFGPGTRLTVL.

This clone was seen a single time. The chain carries TRBV28 and TRBJ1-5; possible D gene TRBD1, 6 bases. The CDR3 is 17 amino acids. The germline gives CDR1 MDHEN, CDR2 SYDVKM. V was pared by 6 bases and J by 3 bases, with 21 bases between. Here the CDR3 DNA reads TGTGCCAGCAGCTCGGGGGCCTCCCCCCTCTACAATCAGCCCCAGCATTTT. It translates to CASSSGASPLYNQPQHF.

This clone came up a few times. The chain has TRBV9 and TRBJ2-5, with TRBD2 matching over 12 bases. Germline CDR1 is SGDLS and CDR2 is YYNGEE. The CDR3 totals 16 residues. The junction had 5 bases not matched to a gene; V was cut back by 3 bases and J by 2 bases. The CDR3, as DNA: TGTGCCAGCAGCGAGGGACTAGCGGGCGGACAAGAGACCCAGTACTTC. This codes for CASSEGLAGGQETQYF.

This clone has a handful of counts. V gene TRBV27 combines with J gene TRBJ2-2, with D uncertain. CDR1 is MNHEY and CDR2 is SMNVEV in the germline V gene (reference sequence). Trimming removed 1 base at V and 6 bases at J, with 3 bases between. The CDR3 covers 12 residues. Here the CDR3 DNA reads TGTGCCAGCAGTTTATGGTCCGGGGAGCTGTTTTTT. As protein: CASSLWSGELFF.

The chain combines TRBV7-3 with TRBJ2-3; 9 positions agree with TRBD1. CDR3 size: 14 residues. Germline V gives CDR1 SGHTA, CDR2 FQGTGA. V shed 5 bases and J 4 bases; nucleotides not matched to a gene: 4. The CDR3 sequence: CASSPGTGSDTQYF. CDR3 sequence (DNA): TGTGCCAGCAGCCCCGGGACAGGGTCAGATACGCAGTATTTT.

In this sample, this clone turned up a few times. Other DNA sequences of this sample code for an identical CDR3. This rearrangement joins TRBV7-2 to TRBJ2-7; D possibly matches TRBD1 or TRBD2 (7 bases each). Germline CDR1 reads SGHTA; CDR2 reads FQGNSA. V was clipped by 5 bases and J by 3 bases, with 14 bases between them. This CDR3 is 14 amino acids long. CDR3 coding DNA: TGTGCCAGCAGCCTCGACAGGGAGGGCTACGAGCAGTACTTC. This gives the protein CASSLDREGYEQYF.

This chain's CDR3 is CASSLVQSSVNEQFF. CDR3 in DNA: TGTGCCAGCAGCTTAGTTCAGTCTAGCGTCAATGAGCAGTTCTTC. V is TRBV7-2 and J is TRBJ2-1, with a tentative D call TRBD2 (6 bases). Germline V gene sequence: CDR1 SGHTA, CDR2 FQGNSA. The CDR3 is made up of 15 amino acids. The V end lost 1 base, the J end lost 6 bases, and 13 bases lay between the germline ends.

This chain connects TRBV7-9 to TRBJ1-6; D is perhaps TRBD1 (5 bases). Germline values: CDR1 SEHNR, CDR2 FQNEAQ (reference sequence). The CDR3 loop spans 14 amino acids. Trimming cost V 7 bases and J 5 bases, with 12 bases left between them. CDR3 DNA sequence: TGTGCCAGCAACCTACAGGCGAATAATTCACCCCTCCACTTT. Translating gives CASNLQANNSPLHF.

To note about this clone: This same CDR3 is encoded by further DNA sequences in the sample. The chain has TRBV4-3 and TRBJ2-3, with unresolved D. CDR1 is LGHNA, CDR2 YSLEER, per germline. Trimming pared 1 base from V and 0 bases from J, leaving 5 bases between. This CDR3 spans 14 amino acids. This CDR3 is CASSQGTSTDTQYF. The CDR3 coding sequence is TGCGCCAGCAGCCAAGGTACTAGCACAGATACGCAGTATTTT.

V gene TRBV12-5 combines with J gene TRBJ2-7; TRBD1 is a possible D gene (5 bases). The CDR3 consists of 13 residues. The germline CDR1 and CDR2 sequences are LGHNT and FRNRAP. V was pared by 5 bases and J by 0 bases, with 8 bases between. The CDR3: CASGVDNSYEQYF. The CDR3 coding sequence is TGTGCTAGTGGTGTGGACAACTCCTACGAGCAGTACTTC.

This clone turned up a few times. The chain has TRBV21-1 and TRBJ2-6; the table calls TRBD1, which could not be checked here. TRBV21-1 is described as a pseudogene. This CDR3 comprises 17 residues. The CDR3 DNA follows: TGTGCCAGTCCTTCCCTTGAAGGGGCCCCTGGGGCCAACGTCCTGACTTTC. Residues: CASPSLEGAPGANVLTF.

This clone appeared a few times. The chain combines TRBV7-3 with TRBJ2-3, with TRBD2 matching 7 bases. Germline-derived CDR1 and CDR2 are SGHTA and FQGTGA. The length of the CDR3 is 16 residues. V dropped 4 bases and J dropped 2; count of bases not matched to a gene: 9. The DNA of the CDR3 is TGTGCCAGCAGCTCCACCCCCAGCGGGACCACAGATACGCAGTATTTT. It yields the protein CASSSTPSGTTDTQYF. The complete variable domain, with remaining parts taken from reference TRBV7-3 and TRBJ2-3, reads GAGVSQTPSNKVTEKGKYVELRCDPISGHTALYWYRQSLGQGPEFLIYFQGTGAADDSGLPNDRFFAVRPEGSVSTLKIQRTERGDSAVYLCASSSTPSGTTDTQYFGPGTRLTVL.

In its sample, this clone was seen a few times. The chain couples TRBV12-5 to TRBJ2-7; D unresolved. Germline CDR1 LGHNT, CDR2 FRNRAP. This CDR3 has 12 amino acids. The V gene lost 2 bases and the J gene lost 3 bases, with 5 bases spanning the gap. CDR3 DNA sequence: TGTGCTAGTGGTTTGAGCAGCTACGAGCAGTACTTC. It encodes CASGLSSYEQYF. The complete variable domain, with remaining parts taken from reference TRBV12-5 and TRBJ2-7, reads DARVTQTPRHKVTEMGQEVTMRCQPILGHNTVFWYRQTMMQGLELLAYFRNRAPLDDSGMPKDRFSAEMPDATLATLKIQPSEPRDSAVYFCASGLSSYEQYFGPGTRLTVT.

In nucleotides, the CDR3 is TGCGCCAGCAGCTTGGTCGGGACGGAAGCTAACTATGGCTACACCTTC. Translation: CASSLVGTEANYGYTF. This chain connects TRBV5-1 to TRBJ1-2; D might be TRBD1 (5 bases). The CDR3 extends over 16 amino acids. V was pared by 0 bases and J by 0 bases, with 12 bases between. Germline V gene sequence: CDR1 SGHRS, CDR2 YFSETQ.

This clone was detected a few times. V gene TRBV11-2 combines with J gene TRBJ2-3, with a possible D match to TRBD1 (6 bases). The CDR3 consists of 15 residues. V dropped 3 bases and J dropped 0 bases, with 10 bases sitting between them. Germline V gene sequence: CDR1 SGHAT, CDR2 FQNNGV. The CDR3 sequence is CASSFRTESTDTQYF. DNA of the CDR3: TGTGCCAGCAGCTTTAGGACAGAGAGCACAGATACGCAGTATTTT.

The chain joins TRBV9 to TRBJ2-7; possibly TRBD1 for D (5 bases). From germline, CDR1 is SGDLS and CDR2 YYNGEE. The CDR3 sequence is 17 residues long. Trimming pared 4 bases from V and 0 bases from J, leaving 20 bases between. CDR3 residues: CASSIGPGARVSYEQYF. CDR3 coding DNA: TGTGCCAGCAGCATCGGACCAGGTGCCAGGGTCTCCTACGAGCAGTACTTC. The entire variable domain, with the rest obtained from reference TRBV9 and TRBJ2-7, is as follows: DSGVTQTPKHLITATGQRVTLRCSPRSGDLSVYWYQQSLDQGLQFLIQYYNGEERAKGNILERFSAQQFPDLHSELNLSSLELGDSALYFCASSIGPGARVSYEQYFGPGTRLTVT.

The V gene is TRBV5-1, the J gene TRBJ1-1; 8 nucleotides line up with TRBD1. The CDR3 is made up of 15 amino acids. J gave up 1 base and V 8 bases, and 10 bases lay outside the gene matches. Germline values: CDR1 SGHRS, CDR2 YFSETQ. This CDR3 is CASSDRGGRNTEAFF. The CDR3 nucleotides read TGCGCCAGTAGCGACAGGGGTGGACGGAACACTGAAGCTTTCTTT.

This chain links TRBV5-4 with TRBJ2-7; 9 bases align to TRBD1. The CDR3 loop spans 14 amino acids. V lost 2 bases to trimming and J lost 4 bases; unmatched junction nucleotides: 4. The germline V gene encodes CDR1 SGHNT and CDR2 YYREEE (reference sequence). The CDR3 sequence is CASSLQGATYEQYF. In DNA, the CDR3 is TGTGCCAGCAGCTTACAGGGGGCAACGTACGAGCAGTACTTC.

This clone was observed a handful of times. The chain links TRBV18 to TRBJ1-1; 10 bases are shared with TRBD1. Germline CDR1 KGHSH, CDR2 LQKENI. The CDR3 covers 14 residues. V was pared by 4 bases and J by 5 bases, with 4 bases of the junction left unmatched. For the CDR3, the DNA is TGTGCCAGCTCACAGGGGGACAGGGGAACTGAAGCTTTCTTT. Protein product: CASSQGDRGTEAFF.

This clone was seen only a few times. The same CDR3 is also encoded by other DNA sequences in this sample. The chain employs TRBV2 and TRBJ2-7, with 7 positions matching TRBD1. Per the germline V gene, CDR1 is SNHLY and CDR2 is FYNNEI. Trimming at V came to 4 bases and at J to 2 bases, leaving 8 bases not matched to a gene. CDR3 length equals 15 residues. The CDR3: CASSVQTGYAYEQYF. The DNA of the CDR3 is TGTGCCAGCAGTGTCCAGACAGGGTACGCCTACGAGCAGTACTTC.

This clone was picked up many times. This chain links TRBV7-9 with TRBJ2-3; 8 nucleotides align to TRBD1. The CDR3 length is 16 residues. Per the germline V gene, CDR1 is SEHNR and CDR2 is FQNEAQ (reference sequence). Trimming took 4 bases from V and 2 from J; bases not matched to a gene: 8. The CDR3 spells CASSSWTGRVTDTQYF. The CDR3, as DNA: TGTGCCAGCAGCTCTTGGACAGGGCGAGTCACAGATACGCAGTATTTT.

This clone appeared a single time. J is TRBJ2-3 and V is TRBV27, with D perhaps matching TRBD1 or TRBD2 (6 bases each). The CDR3 has 16 residues. Per the germline V gene, CDR1 is MNHEY and CDR2 is SMNVEV (reference sequence). Trimming pared 6 bases from V and 3 bases from J, leaving 19 bases between. The CDR3 loop reads CASSSKRGRGTDTQYF. The DNA for the CDR3 is TGTGCCAGCAGCTCTAAACGGGGGCGTGGGACAGATACGCAGTATTTT.

This sequence joins TRBV28 and TRBJ1-2; 8 bases map to TRBD1. Germline values: CDR1 MDHEN, CDR2 SYDVKM. V lost 5 bases, J lost 8 bases, and 7 bases stayed unmatched. The CDR3 runs to 13 residues. Here the CDR3 reads CASSTGGVRGYTF. CDR3 sequence (DNA): TGTGCCAGCAGTACAGGGGGTGTACGAGGCTACACCTTC.

The CDR3 spells CASSFGGETQYF. CDR3 in DNA: TGTGCCAGCAGCTTCGGAGGAGAGACCCAGTACTTC. V usage is TRBV7-9 and J usage is TRBJ2-5, with a tentative D call TRBD2 (5 bases). The CDR3 runs to 12 residues. Trimming left V 3 bases short and J 4 bases short, with 6 bases between. CDR1 is SEHNR and CDR2 is FQNEAQ in the germline V gene (reference sequence).

The V and J genes are TRBV11-2 and TRBJ2-3, with 9 bases that match TRBD1. The CDR3 is 15 amino acids. V dropped 5 bases and J dropped 4; count of bases not matched to a gene: 7. The V gene's germline CDR1 is SGHAT and CDR2 FQNNGV. DNA for the CDR3: TGTGCCAGCAGCAGAAACAGGGGGCGCGCAGATACGCAGTATTTT. Translating it yields CASSRNRGRADTQYF.

This chain uses TRBV18 with TRBJ1-1, with D unclear. Between the trimmed V and J ends, which lost 3 bases and 6 bases, there was a span of 8 bases. This CDR3 has 12 amino acids. The V gene's germline CDR1 is KGHSH and CDR2 LQKENI. The DNA for the CDR3 is TGTGCCAGCTCACCCCTTAAGGCTGAAGCTTTCTTT. Translating it yields CASSPLKAEAFF.

This clone has a handful of counts. The J gene is TRBJ2-5, the V gene TRBV25-1, with D unresolved. The closer fit of TRBJ2-7 to the DNA end suggests the J call may be wrong. Germline loops: CDR1 MGHDK, CDR2 SYGVNS. The CDR3 has 16 residues. The CDR3 sequence is CASSDTPKGISYEQYF. CDR3 in DNA: TGTGCCAGCAGTGATACCCCGAAAGGGATCTCCTACGAGCAGTACTTC.